This TCR beta chain comes out of a study of T cell repertoires in cytomegalovirus infection. Across the whole study: Public TCR beta signatures were indicative of both CMV infection and a matching HLA type.

This clonotype was seen only a few times. Its specificity is unknown. TCRdb fed the reads into MiXCR, producing one record per CDR3 protein. The sample shows around 140,000 distinct CDR3 sequences, more than 30% of them seen only once. Study-wide points: Accumulated public TCR beta family frequency recognized individuals carrying CMV together with the relevant HLA.

The CDR3 is 15 amino acids. The V and J ends lost 4 bases and 8 bases, in that order; junction bases with no gene match: 9. Germline values: CDR1 MGHRA, CDR2 YSYEKL. The TCR sequence derives from a human donor in good health (CMV status not recorded). Some clones in this sample may be carry-over from other donors' samples. This sample comprised CD8+ T cells from cultured PBMCs, obtained from culture after CMV antigen stimulation. This chain joins TRBV4-1 and TRBJ1-4, with 8 bases lining up with TRBD1. The CDR3 spells CASSPLYRDREKLFF. DNA for the CDR3: TGCGCCAGCAGCCCCCTCTACCGGGACAGGGAAAAACTGTTTTTT.